Sequencing of this TCR beta chain was carried out in a study of T-cell memory formation after mild COVID-19. Looked up from germline, CDR1 is LNHDA and CDR2 is SQIVND (reference sequence). V lost 3 bases, J lost 14 bases, and 14 bases lay in between. The CDR3 is 13 residues long. General study points: CD4+ contracting clones were mainly CM and EM; CD8+ ones, EMRA. Proof of SARS-CoV-2 specificity was absent for the second-wave clones that crested on day 37.

This clonotype has ten or more counts. Antigen specificity is unknown. MiXCR, run by TCRdb on the 5' RACE reads, gives a single entry per CDR3 protein. The data hold 450,000 to 650,000 distinct CDR3 sequences, with more than 15% observed a single time. This chain links TRBV19 with TRBJ1-6; D remains unclear. This TCR was recovered from an adult woman who had mild COVID-19 (a few samples of this study predate the infection). Cell type and time point are not known. The sample consisted of PBMCs or a T cell subset sorted from them (not recorded which). The CDR3 coding sequence is TGTGCCAGTAGTATTGCGACATTCTCATCCCTCCACTTT. This codes for CASSIATFSSLHF.